Listed below are T cell receptor beta chains from one sample, sequenced in a study of blood T cell repertoires in COVID-19. Generated by immunoSEQ multiplex PCR, the TCRdb table keeps only in-frame clones and is missing some. In the table there are about 160,000 clones, 80% of which are singletons. The material sequenced was PBMCs or T cells enriched from blood (not recorded which). The receptors originated from a woman aged 55-69 years who had recovered from COVID-19. CDR3s include the opening cysteine and the closing phenylalanine or tryptophan. The order of the fields is D gene, J gene, V gene, CDR3 protein. D genes are given only for firm matches.

D: .
J: TRBJ2-3
V: TRBV19
CDR3: CASREIADSSTDTQYF

D: .
J: TRBJ1-6
V: TRBV9
CDR3: CASSADGSPLHF

D: .
J: TRBJ2-3
V: TRBV7-2
CDR3: CASSLWQFTDTQYF

D: TRBD2
J: TRBJ2-7
V: TRBV19
CDR3: CASSPQRGKTYEQYF

D: TRBD2
J: TRBJ2-2
V: TRBV19
CDR3: CASSILGLATGELFF

D: TRBD1
J: TRBJ1-1
V: TRBV7-8
CDR3: CASGGQVNTEAFF

D: .
J: TRBJ1-6
V: TRBV5-6
CDR3: CASSWRARTLHF

D: TRBD1
J: TRBJ2-7
V: TRBV27
CDR3: CASRVTGSYEQYF

D: .
J: TRBJ2-7
V: TRBV18
CDR3: CASSPRVTVTYEQYF

D: TRBD2
J: TRBJ2-4
V: TRBV30
CDR3: CAWSVGWGGKNIQYF

D: .
J: TRBJ1-6
V: TRBV27
CDR3: CASSSTGAAYNSPLHF

D: .
J: TRBJ2-1
V: TRBV2
CDR3: CASSEAGNEQFF

D: TRBD2
J: TRBJ2-3
V: TRBV5-1
CDR3: CASRLRGGKSPDTQYF

D: .
J: TRBJ1-4
V: TRBV19
CDR3: CASSILGDTNEKLFF

D: TRBD1
J: TRBJ2-1
V: TRBV5-1
CDR3: CASRLDGTGNNEQFF

D: .
J: TRBJ2-3
V: TRBV18
CDR3: CASSPRLETDTQYF

D: .
J: TRBJ1-2
V: TRBV6-5
CDR3: CASSYDWAGQYGYTF